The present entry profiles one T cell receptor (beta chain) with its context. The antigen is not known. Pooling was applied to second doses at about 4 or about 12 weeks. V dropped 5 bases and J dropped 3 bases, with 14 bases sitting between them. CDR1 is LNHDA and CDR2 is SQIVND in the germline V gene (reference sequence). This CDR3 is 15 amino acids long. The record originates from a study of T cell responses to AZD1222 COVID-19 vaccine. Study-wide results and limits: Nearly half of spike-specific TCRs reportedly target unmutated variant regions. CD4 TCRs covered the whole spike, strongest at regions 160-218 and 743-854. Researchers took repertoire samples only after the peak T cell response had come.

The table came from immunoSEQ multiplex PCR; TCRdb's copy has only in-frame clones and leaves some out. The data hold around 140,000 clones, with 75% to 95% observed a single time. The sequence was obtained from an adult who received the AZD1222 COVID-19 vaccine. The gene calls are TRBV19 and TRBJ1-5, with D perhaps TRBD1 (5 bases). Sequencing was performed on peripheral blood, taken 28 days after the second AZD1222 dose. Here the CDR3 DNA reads TGTGCCAGTAGTTGGGGAAGGGGCGACAATCAGCCCCAGCATTTT. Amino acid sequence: CASSWGRGDNQPQHF.